This T cell receptor (beta chain) was captured in a study of CXCR3-negative and CXCR3-positive naive CD8 T cells. Turning to the study itself: Collectively, the libraries yielded 130 million or so TRB reads in total, at about 1.5 +/- 0.3 million per library. General study findings and limits: Naive cells with CXCR3 showed TRB CDR3s that were more hydrophobic than those in CXCR3-negative naive cells. It was found that naive subsets had comparable surface CD5, and TCR strength was inferred from TRB CDR3 properties. Memory CD8+ T cell repertoires were far less diverse than both naive subsets.

Germline assignment: CDR1 SQVTM and CDR2 ANQGSEA. This CDR3 comprises 11 residues. Note on this clonotype: Antigen specificity is unknown.

Naivety in CD8+ T cells corresponded to a CD45RO-CCR7+CD27+CD95- phenotype. The libraries of TRB cDNA were prepared using 5' RACE with UMI labels. TCRdb re-called the 5' RACE reads and shows each CDR3 protein once, DNA omitted. Its clone listing holds approximately 140,000 distinct CDR3 sequences. The sequence was obtained from a human donor in good health. Some clones in this sample may be carry-over from other donors' samples. Sequenced material: naive CXCR3+ CD8+ T cells from blood. As for subset: CD45RO-CCR7+CD27+CD95- naive CD8+ T cells expressing CXCR3 (TNR3+). The chain combines TRBV29-1 with TRBJ2-7; TCRdb returns TRBD1, unconfirmable since there is no DNA. The CDR3 region is CSGTGVDEQYF.